This TCR beta chain appears in the sequencing data of a study of long-term antiretroviral therapy in people with HIV. They ran version v3.0 of the immunoSEQ assay at survey level. Using immunoSEQ multiplex PCR, the repertoire was profiled, and TCRdb retains in-frame clones only, with some absent. The table shows 30,000 to 35,000 clones, with 80% to 90% occurring only once. The table lists this clone with a count of one. Its target is not known. In germline, CDR1 is SNHLY, CDR2 FYNNEI. V was pared by 2 bases and J by 4 bases, with 5 bases of the junction left unmatched. CDR3 length: 15 amino acids. Findings of the study overall: Spans of CDR3 length were tighter for HIV repertoires than for controls. ART adherence, viral resistance and therapy changes went unrecorded.

No donor had fewer than one pre-ART PBMC sample or fewer than two post-ART PBMC samples. V is TRBV2 and J is TRBJ2-1; TRBD2 matches at 7 bases. The source material was unsorted PBMCs, sampled 0.8 years before starting antiretroviral therapy. This TCR derives from a man younger than 30 with HIV. The CDR3 is CASSERASGYNEQFF. As DNA, the CDR3 is TGTGCCAGCAGTGAACGGGCTAGCGGTTACAATGAGCAGTTCTTC.